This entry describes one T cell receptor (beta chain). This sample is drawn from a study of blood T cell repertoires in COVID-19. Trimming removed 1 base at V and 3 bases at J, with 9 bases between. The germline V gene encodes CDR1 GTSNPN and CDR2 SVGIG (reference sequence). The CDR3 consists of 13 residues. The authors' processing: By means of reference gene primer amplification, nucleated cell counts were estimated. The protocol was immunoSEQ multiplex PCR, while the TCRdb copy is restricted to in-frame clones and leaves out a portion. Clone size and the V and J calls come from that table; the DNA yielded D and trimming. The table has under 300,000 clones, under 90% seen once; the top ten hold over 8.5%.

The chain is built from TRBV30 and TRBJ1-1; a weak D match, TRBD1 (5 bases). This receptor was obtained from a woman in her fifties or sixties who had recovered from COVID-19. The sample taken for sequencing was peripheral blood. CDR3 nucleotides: TGTGCCTGGAGTGCCGGGGACTACACTGAAGCTTTCTTT. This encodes CAWSAGDYTEAFF.